This T cell receptor (beta chain) was captured in a study of cytomegalovirus exposure and HLA in healthy donors. The study's findings and limits: Rarity characterized most TCR sequences, yet some public TCRs appeared in many donors. Overall, roughly 170 TCR beta chains were annotated as cytomegalovirus-associated.

The CDR3 totals 16 residues. The germline V and J ends were trimmed by 4 bases and 5 bases, with 17 bases remaining between them. CDR1 and CDR2 (germline): SGHDN, FVKESK. The donors were members of the approximately 130-subject validation cohort (separate from the roughly 700-subject first cohort). Profiled with immunoSEQ multiplex PCR; TCRdb holds only in-frame clones, not every one. The repertoire includes around 400,000 clones, about nine tenths of them detected once, and over 0.75% sits in the top ten. About this clone itself: Its antigen remains unidentified.

The rearrangement joins TRBV14 to TRBJ1-4; D might be TRBD1 (5 bases). Source material: PBMCs. This receptor was identified in a woman under 30 in good health and CMV-seronegative. The DNA for the CDR3 is TGTGCCAGCAGCCCCTCTCAAGGGGAGGGGAATGAAAAACTGTTTTTT. Its translation is CASSPSQGEGNEKLFF. Using reference TRBV14 and TRBJ1-4 for the parts outside the CDR3, the full variable domain is EAGVTQFPSHSVIEKGQTVTLRCDPISGHDNLYWYRRVMGKEIKFLLHFVKESKQDESGMPNNRFLAERTGGTYSTLKVQPAELEDSGVYFCASSPSQGEGNEKLFFGSGTQLSVL.